Listed below are T cell receptor beta chains from one sample, sequenced in a study of blood T cell repertoires in COVID-19. Measured with immunoSEQ multiplex PCR; TCRdb has only the in-frame clones, and not every one. Among over 120,000 clones listed, around nine tenths were seen once. Sample: peripheral blood. Receptors originate from a woman between 45 and 60 years old with active or convalescent COVID-19. The CDR3 runs from the conserved cysteine through the conserved F or W. The D gene is left open where the match is weak. The listing skips clone size in some rows; elsewhere it reads once, few, many or a size class.

abundance: NA; len: 14; j_gene: TRBJ1-5; d_gene: TRBD1; v_gene: TRBV9; CDR3nt: TGTGCCAGCAGCGTAGAGGCAGGGGGTCAGCCCCAGCATTTT; CDR3aa: CASSVEAGGQPQHF
abundance: NA; len: 13; j_gene: TRBJ1-1; d_gene: NA; v_gene: TRBV2; CDR3nt: TGTGCCAGGACAGGTCCCATGAACACTGAAGCTTTCTTT; CDR3aa: CARTGPMNTEAFF
abundance: NA; len: 12; j_gene: TRBJ2-7; d_gene: TRBD1; v_gene: TRBV28; CDR3nt: TGTGCCAGCAGTCCGAGGACAGGGGGGCAGTACTTC; CDR3aa: CASSPRTGGQYF
abundance: NA; len: 13; j_gene: TRBJ1-2; d_gene: NA; v_gene: TRBV5-1; CDR3nt: TGCGCCAGCAGCTTGGAGGGGGACGCAGGCTACACCTTC; CDR3aa: CASSLEGDAGYTF
abundance: NA; len: 15; j_gene: TRBJ2-3; d_gene: TRBD1; v_gene: TRBV24-1; CDR3nt: TGTGCCACCAGTGTAGGACAGGGGACTACAGATACGCAGTATTTT; CDR3aa: CATSVGQGTTDTQYF
abundance: NA; len: 10; j_gene: TRBJ1-2; d_gene: NA; v_gene: TRBV2; CDR3nt: TGTGCCAGCCGGACTGATGGCTACACCTTC; CDR3aa: CASRTDGYTF
abundance: NA; len: 13; j_gene: TRBJ2-4; d_gene: NA; v_gene: TRBV10-1; CDR3nt: TGCGCCAGCAGTGAGCGTTCGGGAAACATTCAGTACTTC; CDR3aa: CASSERSGNIQYF
abundance: NA; len: 16; j_gene: TRBJ2-7; d_gene: TRBD1; v_gene: TRBV10-2; CDR3nt: TGCGCCAGCAGTGAATTAGGGACAGGGGGTCCGGGCGAGCAGTACTTC; CDR3aa: CASSELGTGGPGEQYF
abundance: NA; len: 14; j_gene: TRBJ2-5; d_gene: TRBD2; v_gene: TRBV6-2/TRBV6-3; CDR3nt: TGTGCCAGCAGCCCGACTAGCCCCCAAGAGACCCAGTACTTC; CDR3aa: CASSPTSPQETQYF
abundance: many; len: 16; j_gene: TRBJ2-2; d_gene: TRBD2; v_gene: TRBV7-3; CDR3nt: TGTGCCAGCAGCAGAAAGTTAGGAGCGGGAGCGGGGGAGCTGTTTTTT; CDR3aa: CASSRKLGAGAGELFF
abundance: few; len: 15; j_gene: TRBJ1-4; d_gene: TRBD1; v_gene: TRBV27; CDR3nt: TGTGCCAGTACTCATTCGGGACAGGGGAATGAAAAACTGTTTTTT; CDR3aa: CASTHSGQGNEKLFF
abundance: NA; len: 13; j_gene: TRBJ2-3; d_gene: NA; v_gene: TRBV15; CDR3nt: TGTGCCACCAGCAGCGGGAGCCCAGATACGCAGTATTTT; CDR3aa: CATSSGSPDTQYF
abundance: NA; len: 14; j_gene: TRBJ1-2; d_gene: TRBD1; v_gene: TRBV4-1; CDR3nt: TGCGCCAGCAGCTCCCGACAGGGGGCTGATGGCTACACCTTC; CDR3aa: CASSSRQGADGYTF
abundance: NA; len: 17; j_gene: TRBJ2-2; d_gene: TRBD1; v_gene: TRBV11-2; CDR3nt: TGTGCCAGCAGCTTAATCAGGACAGGGGCCCCCACCGGGGAGCTGTTTTTT; CDR3aa: CASSLIRTGAPTGELFF
abundance: NA; len: 16; j_gene: TRBJ2-1; d_gene: TRBD2; v_gene: TRBV28; CDR3nt: TGTGCCAGCAGCCCGTTTAGGCTAGCGGGGATGAATGAGCAGTTCTTC; CDR3aa: CASSPFRLAGMNEQFF
abundance: NA; len: 13; j_gene: TRBJ2-1; d_gene: NA; v_gene: TRBV6-5; CDR3nt: TGTGCCAGCAGTACCGGACACCTCAATGAGCAGTTCTTC; CDR3aa: CASSTGHLNEQFF
abundance: NA; len: 16; j_gene: TRBJ2-3; d_gene: TRBD1; v_gene: TRBV18; CDR3nt: TGTGCCAGCTCACCAACATTCCAGGGACAGACAGATACGCAGTATTTT; CDR3aa: CASSPTFQGQTDTQYF
abundance: few; len: 15; j_gene: TRBJ1-2; d_gene: NA; v_gene: TRBV6-6; CDR3nt: TGTGCCAGCAGTTACTCCCAGAAGAATAACTATGGCTACACCTTC; CDR3aa: CASSYSQKNNYGYTF
abundance: NA; len: 14; j_gene: TRBJ1-1; d_gene: NA; v_gene: TRBV10-3; CDR3nt: TGTGCCATCAGTGATGACAGCATGAACACTGAAGCTTTCTTT; CDR3aa: CAISDDSMNTEAFF
abundance: NA; len: 14; j_gene: TRBJ2-7; d_gene: TRBD1; v_gene: TRBV7-9; CDR3nt: TGTGCCAGCAGTTTAACAGGGGAATCCTACGAGCAGTACTTC; CDR3aa: CASSLTGESYEQYF
abundance: NA; len: 13; j_gene: TRBJ1-1; d_gene: TRBD1; v_gene: TRBV11-2; CDR3nt: TGTGCCAGCAGCCCAGGGGGACTCACTGAAGCTTTCTTT; CDR3aa: CASSPGGLTEAFF
abundance: NA; len: 17; j_gene: TRBJ1-4; d_gene: NA; v_gene: TRBV4-3; CDR3nt: TGCGCCAGCAGCCAAGGGGTACAGGGAAAAACTAATGAAAAACTGTTTTTT; CDR3aa: CASSQGVQGKTNEKLFF
abundance: NA; len: 13; j_gene: TRBJ2-5; d_gene: TRBD1; v_gene: TRBV28; CDR3nt: TGTGCCAGCAGGGAACAGGGGGCAGAGACCCAGTACTTC; CDR3aa: CASREQGAETQYF
abundance: NA; len: 13; j_gene: TRBJ1-1; d_gene: NA; v_gene: TRBV7-9; CDR3nt: TGTGCCAGCAGCTTTCGGTTGAACACTGAAGCTTTCTTT; CDR3aa: CASSFRLNTEAFF
abundance: NA; len: 15; j_gene: TRBJ2-1; d_gene: NA; v_gene: TRBV11-2; CDR3nt: TGTGCCAGCAGCTTCGGACGGGGTTCCTACAATGAGCAGTTCTTC; CDR3aa: CASSFGRGSYNEQFF
abundance: NA; len: 16; j_gene: TRBJ1-1; d_gene: TRBD1; v_gene: TRBV27; CDR3nt: TGTGCCAGCAGTCCAACCGTACACAGGGGGCGAGGTGTCGCTTTCTTT; CDR3aa: CASSPTVHRGRGVAFF
abundance: NA; len: 14; j_gene: TRBJ2-3; d_gene: NA; v_gene: TRBV19; CDR3nt: TGTGCCACCACCCCGGGGAGGCCCACAGATACGCAGTATTTT; CDR3aa: CATTPGRPTDTQYF
abundance: NA; len: 16; j_gene: TRBJ2-7; d_gene: NA; v_gene: TRBV5-1; CDR3nt: TGCGCCAGCAGCTTGGTCCTAGCAGCCATGGGAAGGGAGCAGTACTTC; CDR3aa: CASSLVLAAMGREQYF
abundance: once; len: 14; j_gene: TRBJ1-4; d_gene: NA; v_gene: TRBV2; CDR3nt: TGTGCCAGCAGTGGACAGGCCTATAATGAAAAACTGTTTTTT; CDR3aa: CASSGQAYNEKLFF
abundance: NA; len: 14; j_gene: TRBJ2-3; d_gene: NA; v_gene: TRBV19; CDR3nt: TGTGCCAGTAGTGTTGTGGCAGGGACAGATACGCAGTATTTT; CDR3aa: CASSVVAGTDTQYF
abundance: NA; len: 13; j_gene: TRBJ2-1; d_gene: NA; v_gene: TRBV24-1; CDR3nt: TGTGCCACCAGTGATTTGGGACATCATGAGCAGTTCTTC; CDR3aa: CATSDLGHHEQFF
abundance: NA; len: 15; j_gene: TRBJ1-2; d_gene: NA; v_gene: TRBV15; CDR3nt: TGTGCCACCAGCAGAGATACTGGCAGGGCCTATGGCTACACCTTC; CDR3aa: CATSRDTGRAYGYTF
abundance: NA; len: 14; j_gene: TRBJ1-2; d_gene: TRBD1; v_gene: TRBV19; CDR3nt: TGTGCCAGTAGTACGCCGGGACAGGGTGAGGGCTACACCTTC; CDR3aa: CASSTPGQGEGYTF
abundance: NA; len: 16; j_gene: TRBJ1-2; d_gene: TRBD1; v_gene: TRBV6-2/TRBV6-3; CDR3nt: TGTGCCAGCAGTTTCGCCGGGACAGGGATTAACTATGGCTACACCTTC; CDR3aa: CASSFAGTGINYGYTF
abundance: NA; len: 14; j_gene: TRBJ2-5; d_gene: NA; v_gene: TRBV28; CDR3nt: TGTGCCAGCAGTCCAATGCGGGGCCAAGAGACCCAGTACTTC; CDR3aa: CASSPMRGQETQYF
abundance: NA; len: 13; j_gene: TRBJ1-2; d_gene: NA; v_gene: TRBV27; CDR3nt: TGTGCCAGCATGGGGGCCGGAGGTTTGGGCTACACCTTC; CDR3aa: CASMGAGGLGYTF
abundance: NA; len: 13; j_gene: TRBJ1-3; d_gene: NA; v_gene: TRBV30; CDR3nt: TGTGCCTGGCGCGTCAACTCTGGAAACACCATATATTTT; CDR3aa: CAWRVNSGNTIYF
abundance: once; len: 16; j_gene: TRBJ2-2; d_gene: TRBD1; v_gene: TRBV2; CDR3nt: TGTGCCAGGGGGGACAGGGTTAGGCTGAGGACCGGGGAGCTGTTTTTT; CDR3aa: CARGDRVRLRTGELFF
abundance: few; len: 14; j_gene: TRBJ1-1; d_gene: TRBD1; v_gene: TRBV7-2; CDR3nt: TGTGCCAGCAGCTTTACAGGGGGGGCCACTGAAGCTTTCTTT; CDR3aa: CASSFTGGATEAFF
abundance: NA; len: 14; j_gene: TRBJ2-3; d_gene: NA; v_gene: TRBV19; CDR3nt: TGTGCCAGTAGTCCGACTGGGGCGTTTGATACGCAGTATTTT; CDR3aa: CASSPTGAFDTQYF
abundance: NA; len: 12; j_gene: TRBJ2-1; d_gene: TRBD2; v_gene: TRBV24-1; CDR3nt: TGTGCCACGGCGGGAGGTAGGAATGAGCAGTTCTTC; CDR3aa: CATAGGRNEQFF
abundance: NA; len: 16; j_gene: TRBJ1-4; d_gene: NA; v_gene: TRBV6-2/TRBV6-3; CDR3nt: TGTGCCAGCAGTTACTCGATAGACACAGGGACCGAAAAACTGTTTTTT; CDR3aa: CASSYSIDTGTEKLFF